One sample yielded the 25 T cell receptor beta chains listed below, sequenced in a study of lung T cells in sarcoidosis with Löfgren's syndrome. One entry per CDR3 protein, called by TCRdb with MiXCR from the reads. The sample has 8,000 to 10,000 distinct CDR3 sequences, 20% to 25% seen once. The sequencing sample was made of CD4+ T cells from bronchoalveolar lavage fluid. These receptors were obtained from a human donor with sarcoidosis (Löfgren's syndrome or another form), or a control subject (not recorded which).

With regard to this clonotype: A single base separates this from a much larger clone, so it may be a read error. CDR3 sequence (DNA): TGTGCCACCAGCAGAGGCGGTTATCGACAGGGCGGTTACGAGCAGTACTTC. Translation: CATSRGGYRQGGYEQYF. V usage is TRBV15 and J usage is TRBJ2-7; 7 positions match TRBD1. This CDR3 is 17 amino acids long. Germline CDR1 and CDR2: LNHNV and YYDKDF (reference sequence). With V trimmed by 1 base and J by 4 bases, 13 bases remained unmatched.

In its sample, this clonotype was seen many times. The gene calls are TRBV5-1 and TRBJ2-1; D gene ambiguous. The CDR3 length is 13 residues. V was clipped by 2 bases and J by 5 bases, with 8 bases between them. Germline V gives CDR1 SGHRS, CDR2 YFSETQ. The CDR3 region has the DNA TGCGCCAGCAGCTTTTCAGAGGACAATGAGCAGTTCTTC. Residues: CASSFSEDNEQFF.

Remarks on this clonotype: A much larger clone is a single base away; this may be a read error. The chain couples TRBV5-5 to TRBJ1-5; D remains unclear. The CDR3 extends over 15 amino acids. CDR1 SGHKS and CDR2 YYEKEE come from the germline V gene (reference sequence). DNA of the CDR3: TGTGTCAGCAGCTTGGAGAGTTATAGCAATCAGCCCCAGCATTTT. This codes for CVSSLESYSNQPQHF.

By its share, this clonotype is medium-sized. This sequence joins TRBV5-5 and TRBJ2-5; D gene unclear. Germline CDR1 and CDR2: SGHKS and YYEKEE (reference sequence). The CDR3 loop spans 12 amino acids. Trimming removed 0 bases at V and 7 bases at J, with 7 bases between. This CDR3 is CASSLEFGTQYF. The CDR3 DNA reads TGTGCCAGCAGCTTGGAATTTGGGACCCAGTACTTC.

This clonotype is medium-sized (0.01 to 0.1%) within its sample. The V call is TRBV11-2, the J call TRBJ2-3; D may be TRBD1 (5 bases). The CDR3 consists of 13 residues. The germline V gene has CDR1 SGHAT and CDR2 FQNNGV. V shed 8 bases and J shed 2 bases, with 11 bases lying between them. The CDR3 loop reads CASGRGFTDTQYF. The CDR3 DNA follows: TGTGCCAGCGGAAGGGGATTCACAGATACGCAGTATTTT.

This clonotype has only a few counts. The J gene is TRBJ1-6, the V gene TRBV7-2; the D gene is possibly TRBD1 (5 bases). The V end was cut by 3 bases, the J end by 7 bases, with 13 bases between. Germline lookup yields CDR1 SGHTA and CDR2 FQGNSA. The CDR3 runs 15 residues. The CDR3 is CASSFPGSTNSPLHF. CDR3 bases: TGTGCCAGCAGCTTCCCAGGGTCTACGAATTCACCCCTCCACTTT.

A word on this clonotype: At one of its ends the junction is not consistent with the germline gene, which may arise from a read error. The rearrangement links TRBV10-3 to TRBJ1-3; TRBD1 matches at 11 bases. The CDR3 loop spans 15 amino acids. CDR1 is ENHRY and CDR2 is SYGVKD in the germline V gene. The CDR3 reads CAISRDRGTGNAIYF. DNA of the CDR3: TGTGCCATCTCTAGGGACAGGGGGACCGGAAACGCCATATATTTT.

This clonotype was seen ten or more times. The DNA of the CDR3 is TGCAGTGCTAGACCCACGGACGCCCGGGAGTACTTC. Protein product: CSARPTDAREYF. This chain uses TRBV20-1 with TRBJ2-7; D is uncertain. Germline CDR1 is DFQATT and CDR2 is SNEGSKA (reference sequence). The CDR3 contains 12 residues. With 2 bases removed from V and 11 bases from J, the gap between germline ends came to 16 bases.

This clonotype qualifies as medium-sized. The chain has TRBV20-1 and TRBJ1-5; D remains ambiguous. Germline V gene lookup returns CDR1 DFQATT and CDR2 SNEGSKA (reference sequence). Trimming pared 1 base from V and 1 base from J, leaving 8 bases between. The CDR3 extends over 14 amino acids. The CDR3 spells CSARGTASNQPQHF. DNA for the CDR3: TGCAGTGCTAGAGGGACGGCCAGCAATCAGCCCCAGCATTTT.

In regard to this clonotype: This may be a read error: a much more frequent sequence differs by one nucleotide. The rearrangement uses TRBV11-2 and TRBJ2-1; TRBD1 might be the D (6 bases). V was trimmed by 1 base and J by 11 bases, leaving 18 bases between them. Germline V gene lookup returns CDR1 SGHAT and CDR2 FQNNGV. The CDR3 sequence is 15 residues long. The CDR3 bases are TGTGCCAGCAGCTTAGGGGGGCAGGGTACGAATAAGCAGTTCTTC. It yields the protein CASSLGGQGTNKQFF.

The chain is built from TRBV5-6 and TRBJ2-4; tentative D call: TRBD2 (5 bases). V was clipped by 0 bases and J by 1 base, with 8 bases between them. Germline V CDR1 and CDR2: SGHDT, YYEEEE. The CDR3 runs to 15 residues. As DNA, the CDR3 is TGTGCCAGCAGCTTGGCGGGGAACGCCAAAAACATTCAGTACTTC. This gives the protein CASSLAGNAKNIQYF.

This rearrangement joins TRBV7-3 to TRBJ2-1, with D possibly TRBD1 on 7 matching bases. The CDR3 consists of 14 residues. Germline loops: CDR1 SGHTA, CDR2 FQGTGA. The ends were cut back, 5 bases at V and 6 bases at J, with 14 bases in the middle. Here the CDR3 reads CASSLKEGANEQFF. DNA for the CDR3: TGTGCCAGCAGCCTTAAGGAGGGGGCCAATGAGCAGTTCTTC.

This clonotype is medium-sized in the sample. The rearrangement links TRBV6-1 to TRBJ1-1, with D perhaps TRBD1 (5 bases). The CDR3 spans 11 residues. V dropped 8 bases and J dropped 8 bases, with 12 bases sitting between them. Germline lookup yields CDR1 MNHNS and CDR2 SASEGT. CDR3 sequence reads: CASGAPIEAFF. The CDR3 coding sequence is TGTGCCAGCGGGGCCCCCATCGAAGCTTTCTTT.

This clonotype turned up a few times. The chain joins TRBV12-3 or TRBV12-4 to TRBJ1-4; D is possibly TRBD1 (6 bases). The CDR3 covers 15 residues. V was clipped by 4 bases and J by 5 bases, with 14 bases between them. The CDR3 DNA reads TGTGCCAGCAGTTCCTCGACAGGAGCGAATGAAAAACTGTTTTTT. It yields the protein CASSSSTGANEKLFF.

This clonotype was recorded many times. The chain joins TRBV7-6 to TRBJ2-3; D not certain. Germline lookup yields CDR1 SGHVS and CDR2 FNYEAQ. This CDR3 is built from 12 residues. Deletions cut 1 base from V and 4 bases from J, with 3 bases between. CDR3 sequence reads: CASSLVSDTQYF. The CDR3 DNA sequence: TGTGCCAGCAGCTTAGTTTCAGATACGCAGTATTTT.

Details on this clonotype: Being one base from a much bigger clone, this may be a read error. The chain couples TRBV7-2 to TRBJ2-1; the D is unclear. Trimming pared 5 bases from V and 8 bases from J, leaving 13 bases between. The germline gives CDR1 SGHTA, CDR2 FQGNSA. CDR3 size: 13 residues. The CDR3 loop reads CASSPCQFHEQFF. The CDR3 DNA reads as TGTGCCAGCAGCCCCTGCCAGTTCCATGAGCAGTTCTTC.

By proportion, this clonotype is medium-sized. The V gene is TRBV6-1, the J gene TRBJ1-2; 8 bases are shared with TRBD1. CDR1 is MNHNS and CDR2 is SASEGT in the germline V gene. J was trimmed by 4 bases and V by 6 bases; bases with no gene match: 4. The CDR3 runs 13 residues. The DNA of the CDR3 is TGTGCCAGCAGAGGGACAGGTCCCTATGGCTACACCTTC. This codes for CASRGTGPYGYTF.

This clonotype came up many times. The CDR3: CASSLASGVRDTQYF. The CDR3 coding sequence is TGTGCCAGCAGCTTAGCTAGCGGGGTCAGAGATACGCAGTATTTT. The V gene is TRBV7-2, the J gene TRBJ2-3; TRBD2 agrees at 8 bases. Looked up from germline, CDR1 is SGHTA and CDR2 is FQGNSA. V dropped 0 bases and J dropped 5; count of bases not matched to a gene: 4. This CDR3 contains 15 residues.

This clonotype was counted a few times. This chain uses TRBV20-1 with TRBJ2-7; 11 bases fit TRBD2. Germline V gives CDR1 DFQATT, CDR2 SNEGSKA (reference sequence). The CDR3 is made up of 13 amino acids. The V gene end was trimmed by 6 bases and the J gene end by 7 bases; junction bases not matched to a gene: 8. The CDR3: CSASLAGGREQYF. The CDR3 nucleotides are TGCAGTGCAAGTCTAGCGGGGGGAAGAGAGCAGTACTTC.

This clonotype was observed many times. This chain links TRBV2 with TRBJ2-7; TRBD2 agrees at 13 bases. Losses at the gene ends were 8 bases for V and 12 bases for J; bases not matched to a gene: 7. The CDR3 runs to 12 residues. CDR1 and CDR2 (germline): SNHLY, FYNNEI. The CDR3 reads CASGGLAGDSYF. CDR3 coding DNA: TGTGCCAGCGGCGGACTAGCGGGGGACTCGTACTTC.

This sequence joins TRBV19 and TRBJ1-6; 7 nucleotides line up with TRBD1. V lost 6 bases to trimming and J lost 11 bases; unmatched junction nucleotides: 13. The CDR3 contains 15 residues. Germline CDR1 is LNHDA and CDR2 is SQIVND (reference sequence). The CDR3, as DNA: TGTGCCAGTAGAATTGAGAGACAGGGTACCACACCCCTCCACTTT. Protein product: CASRIERQGTTPLHF.

The chain has TRBV2 and TRBJ2-1, with 10 bases matching TRBD2. The CDR3 is made up of 15 amino acids. CDR1 and CDR2 (germline): SNHLY, FYNNEI. J was trimmed by 4 bases and V by 3 bases; bases with no gene match: 3. CDR3 sequence reads: CASSEERGGYNEQFF. CDR3 nucleotides: TGTGCCAGCAGTGAGGAGCGGGGGGGGTACAATGAGCAGTTCTTC.

A word on this clonotype: This sequence may be a read error, since a much larger clone differs from it by one base. V is TRBV7-9 and J is TRBJ2-3; D unresolved. This CDR3 is 12 amino acids long. Trimming left V 4 bases short and J 11 bases short, with 13 bases between. The germline V gene has CDR1 SEHNR and CDR2 FQNEAQ (reference sequence). CDR3 nucleotide sequence: TGTGCCAGCAGCTCCCCAGGTGGAAGGCAGTATTTT. Amino acid sequence: CASSSPGGRQYF.

This clonotype was counted a few times. The genes are TRBV5-1 and TRBJ2-7; no firm D call. Germline values: CDR1 SGHRS, CDR2 YFSETQ. The V and J ends lost 0 bases and 5 bases respectively, with 15 bases between them. This CDR3 has 15 amino acids. CDR3 sequence: CASSLVPQSTHEQYF. The DNA of the CDR3 is TGCGCCAGCAGCTTGGTCCCTCAGTCTACTCACGAGCAGTACTTC.

This clonotype was recorded many times. This rearrangement joins TRBV15 to TRBJ1-1; D may be TRBD1 (6 bases). Trimming removed 1 base from V and 1 base from J, with 16 bases in between. From germline, CDR1 is LNHNV and CDR2 YYDKDF (reference sequence). The CDR3 loop spans 17 amino acids. The CDR3 DNA is TGTGCCACCAGCAGAGGCCGAACAGGGTTCGAGAACACTGAAGCTTTCTTT. This translates into CATSRGRTGFENTEAFF.